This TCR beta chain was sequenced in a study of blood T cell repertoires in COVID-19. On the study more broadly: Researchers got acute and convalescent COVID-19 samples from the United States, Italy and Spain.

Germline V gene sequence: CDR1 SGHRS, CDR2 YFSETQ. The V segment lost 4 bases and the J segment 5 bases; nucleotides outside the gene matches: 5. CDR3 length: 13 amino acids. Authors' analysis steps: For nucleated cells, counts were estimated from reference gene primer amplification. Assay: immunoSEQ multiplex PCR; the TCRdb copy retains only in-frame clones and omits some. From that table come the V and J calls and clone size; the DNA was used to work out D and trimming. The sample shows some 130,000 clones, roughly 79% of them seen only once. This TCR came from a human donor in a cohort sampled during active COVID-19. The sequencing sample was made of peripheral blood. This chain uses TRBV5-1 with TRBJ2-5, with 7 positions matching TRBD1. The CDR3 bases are TGCGCCAGCAGCCCAACAGGGGTGGAGACCCAGTACTTC. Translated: CASSPTGVETQYF.